The entry that follows covers one T cell receptor beta chain sequence. The antigen is unknown. V lost 4 bases and J 5 bases, leaving 8 bases between the germline ends. Germline V CDR1 and CDR2: SNHLY, FYNNEI. This CDR3 has 13 residues. These data come from a study of CD8 T cells in ankylosing spondylitis. The study, taken as a whole, reports: Reactive arthritis synovial fluid and blood were previously reported to contain some motif variants.

Making the TCR beta libraries involved quantitative 5'-RACE with molecular barcodes. TCRdb independently ran MiXCR on the 5' RACE reads; one entry per CDR3 protein. The repertoire consists of tens of thousands of distinct CDR3 sequences, with around 30% occurring once and the leading ten covering 55% to 75%. This receptor was identified in a male donor with ankylosing spondylitis or in good health (not recorded which). The specimen was blood, either unsorted or a sorted T cell fraction (not recorded which). V and J are TRBV2 and TRBJ2-2, with D hard to call. CDR3 region: CASSVYPTGELFF. DNA of the CDR3: TGTGCCAGCAGTGTTTATCCTACCGGGGAGCTGTTTTTT.